The TCR beta chain under discussion was sequenced for a study of blood T cell repertoires in COVID-19. Background on the study: COVID-19 samples collected from the United States, Italy and Spain covered acute and convalescent phases. Sources were T cells, B-cell-depleted T cells, or PBMCs; the material itself was cDNA or gDNA.

The CDR3 spans 14 residues. The V and J ends lost 0 bases and 5 bases respectively, with 8 bases between them. Germline CDR1 is SGHTA and CDR2 is FQGNSA. In the original processing: Reference gene primer amplification gave estimated nucleated cell counts. Assay: immunoSEQ multiplex PCR; the TCRdb copy retains only in-frame clones and omits some. That table furnishes V, J and clone size, whereas the DNA furnished D and trimming. The sample includes approximately 70,000 clones, about 68% seen only once; the top ten take 35%. This clone occurred a few times. This chain uses TRBV7-2 with TRBJ2-1, with unresolved D. Sample: peripheral blood. This clonotype was obtained from a woman between 70 and 85 years old with acute or convalescent COVID-19. The CDR3 region has the DNA TGTGCCAGCAGCTTAGCGCCCCAGAACAATGAGCAGTTCTTC. It codes for CASSLAPQNNEQFF.